This T cell receptor (beta chain) came from a study of graft-versus-host responses after intestinal transplantation. Study summary: Multivisceral, liver-intestinal, or isolated intestinal transplants were performed in recipients. Every recipient had anti-thymocyte globulin induction and three to four years of tacrolimus plus steroids. General observations from the study: Within allografts, high graft-versus-host to host-versus-graft clonal ratios were seen among patients with graft-donor T cell macrochimerism. Peak circulating GvH clone levels tracked with early post-transplant HvG declines.

The V gene lost 0 bases and the J gene lost 3 bases, with 13 bases spanning the gap. From germline, CDR1 is MNHNS and CDR2 SASEGT. The CDR3 totals 16 residues. A word on this clone: Its target is not known.

Assay: immunoSEQ multiplex PCR; the TCRdb copy retains only in-frame clones and omits some. The top ten hold less than 0.55% of the sample, which has roughly 120,000 clones, roughly 93% seen once. The material was unstimulated CD8+ T cells sorted from spleen or lymph node cells, obtained before intestinal transplant. The chain employs TRBV6-1 and TRBJ2-3; D is possibly TRBD2 (5 bases). This TCR was recovered from a human donor who received an intestinal transplant. DNA for the CDR3: TGTGCCAGCAGTGAAGCGAGGGTAGTTGGTACAGATACGCAGTATTTT. This codes for CASSEARVVGTDTQYF.